Below, 24 T cell receptor beta chains from the same sample are listed, as sequenced in a study of T cells after yellow fever vaccination. TCRdb re-derived calls from the 5' RACE reads in MiXCR, one entry per CDR3 protein. There are about 260,000 distinct CDR3 sequences in the sample; 5.2% occur only once, and around 3.5% lies in the top ten. The specimen comprised CD4+ T cells sorted from PBMCs, sampled on the day of the yellow fever booster vaccination. The receptors here all came from a man between 18 and 29 years old who received the YFV17D yellow fever vaccine.

This clonotype was seen many times. The chain joins TRBV4-2 to TRBJ2-1; 12 bases are a match to TRBD2. This CDR3 comprises 17 residues. Germline lookup yields CDR1 LGHNA and CDR2 YNFKEQ. V lost 3 bases to trimming and J lost 6 bases; unmatched junction nucleotides: 9. CDR3 loop: CASSQTSGGTGGNEQFF. CDR3 bases: TGTGCCAGCAGCCAGACTAGCGGGGGCACCGGGGGCAATGAGCAGTTCTTC.

This rearrangement joins TRBV28 to TRBJ2-5; either TRBD1 or TRBD2 may fit D (6 bases each). V lost 7 bases, J lost 5 bases, and 17 bases lay in between. Germline V gene data show CDR1 as MDHEN and CDR2 as SYDVKM. This CDR3 has 14 amino acids. DNA for the CDR3: TGTGCCAGCACCGTGGGGGGCAGACGGGAGACCCAGTACTTC. Translated: CASTVGGRRETQYF.

This clonotype was recorded at least ten times. The chain links TRBV12-3 or TRBV12-4 to TRBJ2-7; D not resolved. The germline V and J ends were trimmed by 7 bases and 2 bases, with 15 bases remaining between them. The CDR3 contains 14 residues. CDR3 sequence reads: CASKISGGAYEQYF. Written as DNA, the CDR3 is TGTGCCAGCAAGATCTCCGGCGGCGCCTACGAGCAGTACTTC.

The chain joins TRBV6-1 to TRBJ2-1, with 13 bases lining up with TRBD2. The V and J ends lost 6 bases and 6 bases, in that order; junction bases with no gene match: 5. In germline, CDR1 is MNHNS, CDR2 SASEGT. The CDR3 loop spans 15 amino acids. The CDR3: CASSKLAGGRNEQFF. The CDR3 region has the DNA TGTGCCAGCAGCAAACTAGCGGGGGGGCGCAATGAGCAGTTCTTC.

This clonotype has only a few counts. The gene calls are TRBV10-3 and TRBJ1-1; 9 nucleotides agree with TRBD1. The CDR3 spans 14 residues. The V and J ends lost 7 bases and 4 bases, in that order; junction bases with no gene match: 7. The germline V gene has CDR1 ENHRY and CDR2 SYGVKD. Written as DNA, the CDR3 is TGTGCCATCACCTCAAAGACAGGGGGCACTGAAGCTTTCTTT. Its translation is CAITSKTGGTEAFF.

The chain uses TRBV4-1 and TRBJ1-5, with D possibly being TRBD1 (6 bases). The length of the CDR3 is 18 residues. Trimming pared 2 bases from V and 0 bases from J, leaving 17 bases between. Germline loops: CDR1 MGHRA, CDR2 YSYEKL. DNA of the CDR3: TGCGCCAGCAGCCAATTCATCGACAGGAGTTATAGCAATCAGCCCCAGCATTTT. Its translation: CASSQFIDRSYSNQPQHF.

This clonotype was counted many times. V usage is TRBV12-3 or TRBV12-4 and J usage is TRBJ2-7, with 7 bases fitting TRBD1. After removal of 6 bases from V and 0 bases from J, the junction contained 5 bases not matched to a gene. This CDR3 is built from 14 residues. CDR3 region: CASRKTGFSYEQYF. The CDR3 bases are TGTGCCAGCAGGAAGACAGGGTTCTCCTACGAGCAGTACTTC.

Ten or more counts support this clonotype. The chain carries TRBV6-2 or TRBV6-3 and TRBJ2-4, with D unresolved. Per the germline V gene, CDR1 is MNHEY and CDR2 is SVGEGT. There are 12 residues in the CDR3. Trimming cost V 2 bases and J 9 bases, with 8 bases left between them. The CDR3 DNA follows: TGTGCCAGCAGTTACGGGCAGTTCATTCAGTACTTC. Translating it yields CASSYGQFIQYF.

The gene calls are TRBV5-1 and TRBJ1-1; 7 bases are shared with TRBD1. Looked up from germline, CDR1 is SGHRS and CDR2 is YFSETQ. The J segment lost 0 bases and the V segment lost 0 bases, leaving 5 bases of the junction unmatched. CDR3 size: 16 residues. The CDR3 protein is CASSLGKGGVNTEAFF. CDR3 in DNA: TGCGCCAGCAGCTTGGGAAAAGGGGGCGTGAACACTGAAGCTTTCTTT.

This clonotype has only a few counts. The V and J genes are TRBV20-1 and TRBJ1-2, with 7 positions matching TRBD1. Trimming removed 1 base from V and 7 bases from J; junction bases left unmatched: 9. The CDR3 loop spans 14 amino acids. Germline assignment: CDR1 DFQATT and CDR2 SNEGSKA (reference sequence). This CDR3 is CSARGGDSSSGYTF. In nucleotides, the CDR3 is TGCAGTGCTAGAGGAGGGGACAGTTCTAGTGGCTACACCTTC.

At least ten counts were recorded for this clonotype. This chain uses TRBV3-1 with TRBJ2-3; D not certain. Between the trimmed V and J ends, which lost 6 bases and 0 bases, there was a span of 7 bases. CDR1 and CDR2 (germline): LGHDT, YNNKEL (reference sequence). The CDR3 contains 13 residues. CDR3 bases: TGTGCCAGCAGTACCTCTAGCACAGATACGCAGTATTTT. It translates to CASSTSSTDTQYF.

This clonotype has at least ten counts. The V call is TRBV30, the J call TRBJ2-5; 7 nucleotides align to TRBD2. This CDR3 contains 12 residues. V gave up 8 bases and J gave up 4 bases; unmatched junction bases: 7. Looked up from germline, CDR1 is GTSNPN and CDR2 is SVGIG (reference sequence). This CDR3 is CAGRLAAETQYF. In DNA form, the CDR3 reads TGTGCCGGACGACTAGCAGCAGAGACCCAGTACTTC.

This clonotype was observed a few times. V is TRBV6-2 or TRBV6-3 and J is TRBJ2-7, with TRBD2 as a possible D gene (5 bases). The V and J ends lost 1 base and 3 bases respectively, with 16 bases between them. There are 16 residues in the CDR3. CDR1 and CDR2 (germline): MNHEY, SVGEGT. The CDR3 coding sequence is TGTGCCAGCAGTTACTTCCCCAAGGCGGGTCTCTACGAGCAGTACTTC. Translated: CASSYFPKAGLYEQYF.

This chain links TRBV7-9 with TRBJ2-7; D is unresolved. CDR1 is SEHNR and CDR2 is FQNEAQ in the germline V gene (reference sequence). The germline V and J ends were trimmed by 4 bases and 4 bases, with 11 bases remaining between them. The CDR3 is 13 residues long. This chain's CDR3 is CASSSQMGYEQYF. CDR3 in DNA: TGTGCCAGCAGCTCTCAAATGGGGTACGAGCAGTACTTC.

This clonotype was detected ten times or more. This chain uses TRBV5-1 with TRBJ1-6; 7 nucleotides line up with TRBD1. The CDR3 length is 14 residues. CDR1 and CDR2 (germline): SGHRS, YFSETQ. Trimming removed 7 bases from V and 6 bases from J; junction bases left unmatched: 7. The CDR3 coding sequence is TGCGCCAGCCGCTGGGACAGCCTTAATTCACCCCTCCACTTT. Encoded protein: CASRWDSLNSPLHF.

This clonotype showed up just a few times. The J gene is TRBJ1-1, the V gene TRBV4-2; D not certain. This CDR3 is 14 amino acids long. Germline V gene sequence: CDR1 LGHNA, CDR2 YNFKEQ. The V and J ends lost 5 bases and 0 bases respectively, with 10 bases between them. The CDR3 nucleotides read TGTGCCAGCAGCACCGGAGTACTGAACACTGAAGCTTTCTTT. Its translation is CASSTGVLNTEAFF.

The table lists this clonotype with many counts. The genes are TRBV7-8 and TRBJ2-1; D gene uncertain. V gave up 2 bases and J gave up 12 bases, with 8 bases separating them. The CDR3 totals 11 residues. Per germline, CDR1 SGHVS and CDR2 FQNEAQ. CDR3 sequence reads: CASSLTSGQFF. CDR3 DNA sequence: TGTGCCAGCAGCTTAACGTCCGGGCAGTTCTTC.

This clonotype has ten or more counts. The V gene is TRBV4-1, the J gene TRBJ2-2; D is uncertain. The germline gives CDR1 MGHRA, CDR2 YSYEKL. V lost 3 bases and J lost 3, with 11 bases in between. CDR3 length: 15 amino acids. The CDR3 reads CASSHSKGDTGELFF. The DNA of the CDR3 is TGCGCCAGCAGCCACAGCAAGGGTGACACCGGGGAGCTGTTTTTT.

This clonotype was detected many times. The CDR3 bases are TGCGCCAGCAGCCAAGATAAGAGGCCAGATACGCAGTATTTT. Encoded protein: CASSQDKRPDTQYF. The gene calls are TRBV4-3 and TRBJ2-3; D gene uncertain. Trimming pared 0 bases from V and 4 bases from J, leaving 8 bases between. CDR1 and CDR2 (germline): LGHNA, YSLEER. The CDR3 totals 14 residues.

Only a few counts were recorded for this clonotype. The chain recombines TRBV6-1 with TRBJ2-7; D remains unclear. CDR3 size: 13 residues. The germline V gene has CDR1 MNHNS and CDR2 SASEGT. V lost 4 bases and J lost 5, with 12 bases in between. The CDR3 DNA reads TGTGCCAGCAGTGTCAGAATTAGAGACGAGCAGTACGTC. It translates to CASSVRIRDEQYV.

The chain couples TRBV5-1 to TRBJ2-3; unclear D gene. The V gene lost 9 bases and the J gene lost 2 bases, with 13 bases spanning the gap. The CDR3 spans 13 residues. Per the germline V gene, CDR1 is SGHRS and CDR2 is YFSETQ. The CDR3 DNA reads as TGCGCCACGCAGGCTGTTTCCACAGATACGCAGTATTTT. Its translation: CATQAVSTDTQYF.

The sample holds a few counts of this clonotype. The rearrangement uses TRBV7-2 and TRBJ1-2, with D possibly TRBD1 on 5 matching bases. The CDR3 is made up of 14 amino acids. Germline V gene lookup returns CDR1 SGHTA and CDR2 FQGNSA. The ends were cut back, 5 bases at V and 7 bases at J, with 17 bases in the middle. CDR3 protein: CASSPGWQGGGYTF. The DNA of the CDR3 is TGTGCCAGCAGCCCCGGATGGCAGGGTGGTGGCTACACCTTC.

This clonotype has only a few counts. The genes are TRBV14 and TRBJ2-5; 10 nucleotides match TRBD2. The CDR3 extends over 15 amino acids. J lost 12 bases, V lost 4 bases, and 14 bases had no gene match. The germline V gene encodes CDR1 SGHDN and CDR2 FVKESK. The CDR3 sequence is CASSPPGLATTREYF. As DNA, the CDR3 is TGTGCCAGCAGCCCACCGGGACTAGCGACAACTAGGGAGTACTTC.

This chain joins TRBV5-5 and TRBJ2-7; D is uncertain. The V gene's germline CDR1 is SGHKS and CDR2 YYEKEE (reference sequence). The CDR3 has 13 amino acids. V was cut by 1 base and J by 6 bases, with 11 bases left in between. The CDR3 region has the DNA TGTGCCAGCAGCTTGCTAGGGCCCTCCGAGCAGTACGTC. Its protein product is CASSLLGPSEQYV.